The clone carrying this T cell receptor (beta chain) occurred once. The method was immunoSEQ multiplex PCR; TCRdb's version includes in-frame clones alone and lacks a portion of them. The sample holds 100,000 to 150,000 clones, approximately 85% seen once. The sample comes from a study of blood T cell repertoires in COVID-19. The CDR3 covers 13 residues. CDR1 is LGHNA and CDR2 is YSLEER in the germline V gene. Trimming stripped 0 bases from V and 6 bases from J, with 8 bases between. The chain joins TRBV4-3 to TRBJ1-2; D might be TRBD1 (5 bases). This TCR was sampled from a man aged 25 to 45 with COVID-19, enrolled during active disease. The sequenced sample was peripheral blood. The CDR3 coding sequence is TGCGCCAGCAGCCAAGATGGGGGGGATGGCTACACCTTC. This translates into CASSQDGGDGYTF.